The rows below give T cell receptor beta chains drawn from one sample of a study of blood T cell repertoires in COVID-19. Some clones are missing from TCRdb's copy, which holds only in-frame ones; the method was immunoSEQ multiplex PCR. The data hold around 100,000 clones, with about four fifths observed a single time. The source material was peripheral blood. Source of these receptors: a man in his sixties with acute or convalescent COVID-19. Both conserved end residues are part of each CDR3. Each record gives: clone size, D gene, J gene, V gene, CDR3 DNA, CDR3 protein. D genes are given only for firm matches. Clone sizes are given selectively: once, few, many, or a class where the clone is expanded.

size: NA
D: TRBD1
J: TRBJ2-5
V: TRBV11-2
DNA: TGTGCCAGCAGCTTTTCAGGGGGCCAAGAGACCCAGTACTTC
CDR3: CASSFSGGQETQYF

size: NA
D: TRBD1
J: TRBJ2-1
V: TRBV28
DNA: TGTGCCAGCAGTCCTCCGGGACAGGGCAAAAATGAGCAGTTCTTC
CDR3: CASSPPGQGKNEQFF

size: NA
D: NA
J: TRBJ1-2
V: TRBV18
DNA: TGTGCCAGCTCACCAGCTGGGCTGGAATATGGCTACACCTTC
CDR3: CASSPAGLEYGYTF

size: NA
D: NA
J: TRBJ2-2
V: TRBV6-5
DNA: TGTGCCAGCAGTTTCCGGACAGGAGGGACCGGGGAGCTGTTTTTT
CDR3: CASSFRTGGTGELFF

size: NA
D: NA
J: TRBJ1-5
V: TRBV2
DNA: TGTGCCAGCAGTGAAAAGGGGTATAGCAATCAGCCCCAGCATTTT
CDR3: CASSEKGYSNQPQHF

size: once
D: NA
J: TRBJ2-5
V: TRBV2
DNA: TGTGCCAGCAGTCGTTTAGTGGAGACCCAGTACTTC
CDR3: CASSRLVETQYF

size: NA
D: NA
J: TRBJ2-2
V: TRBV7-9
DNA: TGTGCCAGCAGCTTAATGGTGCTTATTGGCGGCGGAAACCGGGAGCTGTTTTTT
CDR3: CASSLMVLIGGGNRELFF

size: NA
D: TRBD1
J: TRBJ1-4
V: TRBV7-9
DNA: TGTGCCAGCACCAAGGGACAGAGTAATGAAAAACTGTTTTTT
CDR3: CASTKGQSNEKLFF

size: once
D: NA
J: TRBJ1-1
V: TRBV6-2/TRBV6-3
DNA: TGTGCCAGCAGCCTAGGTGACACCTACACTGAAGCTTTCTTT
CDR3: CASSLGDTYTEAFF

size: once
D: TRBD1
J: TRBJ1-5
V: TRBV4-2
DNA: TGTGCCAGCAGCCAAGGGACAGGGCCTCAGCCCCAGCATTTT
CDR3: CASSQGTGPQPQHF

size: NA
D: NA
J: TRBJ1-5
V: TRBV13
DNA: TGTGCCAGCAGTAGAAGTGAGTTCAATCAGCCCCAGCATTTT
CDR3: CASSRSEFNQPQHF

size: NA
D: NA
J: TRBJ2-6
V: TRBV19
DNA: TGTGCCAGCTCGGGGTTCTCTGGGGCCAACGTCCTGACTTTC
CDR3: CASSGFSGANVLTF

size: NA
D: TRBD2
J: TRBJ2-3
V: TRBV7-9
DNA: TGTGCCAGCAGCCTCTTAGCGGGGGACACAGATACGCAGTATTTT
CDR3: CASSLLAGDTDTQYF

size: NA
D: TRBD1
J: TRBJ1-1
V: TRBV11-3
DNA: TGTGCCAGCAGCCATCGTACAGGGGGCACTGAAGCTTTCTTT
CDR3: CASSHRTGGTEAFF

size: NA
D: NA
J: TRBJ1-4
V: TRBV18
DNA: TGTGCCAGCTCACCACCCTCCGAGTCTAATGAAAAACTGTTTTTT
CDR3: CASSPPSESNEKLFF

size: once
D: NA
J: TRBJ1-4
V: TRBV21-1
DNA: TGTGCCAGCAGCAAAGAGAGAGACTCGGGGAAGAAGGGTGTGTTTTTT
CDR3: CASSKERDSGKKGVFF

size: NA
D: NA
J: TRBJ1-3
V: TRBV5-1
DNA: TGCGCCAGCAGCTTGGACAGGCCCTCTGGAAACACCATATATTTT
CDR3: CASSLDRPSGNTIYF

size: few
D: TRBD1
J: TRBJ1-2
V: TRBV4-1
DNA: TGCGCCAGCAGCCAAACCGGGACAGAGAATGGCTACACCTTC
CDR3: CASSQTGTENGYTF

size: once
D: NA
J: TRBJ1-3
V: TRBV5-1
DNA: TGCGCCAGCAGCTTGGCCGGGGGGCGGTCAGGAAACACCATATATTTT
CDR3: CASSLAGGRSGNTIYF

size: NA
D: TRBD1
J: TRBJ2-1
V: TRBV24-1
DNA: TGTGCCACCAGTCAACCACTCGGGACAGGGGCTGGGTTCTCCTACAATGAGCAGTTCTTC
CDR3: CATSQPLGTGAGFSYNEQFF

size: NA
D: TRBD1
J: TRBJ1-1
V: TRBV7-8
DNA: TGTGCCAGCCGACAGGGGTCGGGCACTGAAGCTTTCTTT
CDR3: CASRQGSGTEAFF

size: NA
D: NA
J: TRBJ2-4
V: TRBV7-9
DNA: TGTGCCAGCAGCTTAGCTCCTCTAACCAAAAACATTCAGTACTTC
CDR3: CASSLAPLTKNIQYF

size: NA
D: NA
J: TRBJ2-1
V: TRBV10-1
DNA: TGCGCCAGCCAGCCAAGGGTAGCGGAAGACAATGAGCAGTTCTTC
CDR3: CASQPRVAEDNEQFF

size: NA
D: TRBD1
J: TRBJ1-1
V: TRBV6-5
DNA: TGTGCCAGCAGGACTCCAGGGGGAAACACTGAAGCTTTCTTT
CDR3: CASRTPGGNTEAFF

size: once
D: NA
J: TRBJ2-2
V: TRBV7-2
DNA: TGTGCCAGCAGCTTATACCCGACAGGGAACACCGGGGAGCTGTTTTTT
CDR3: CASSLYPTGNTGELFF

size: once
D: NA
J: TRBJ1-2
V: TRBV5-1
DNA: TGCGCCAGCAGCGCTGCGGACAGCATCTATGGCTACACCTTC
CDR3: CASSAADSIYGYTF

size: NA
D: NA
J: TRBJ1-5
V: TRBV5-1
DNA: TGCGCCAGCAGCTCCGGTGTGGGGGGGAATCAGCCCCAGCATTTT
CDR3: CASSSGVGGNQPQHF

size: NA
D: TRBD2
J: TRBJ2-3
V: TRBV10-3
DNA: TGTGCCATCAGGGGGACTAGCGGGAAGGGCACAGATACGCAGTATTTT
CDR3: CAIRGTSGKGTDTQYF

size: once
D: NA
J: TRBJ1-2
V: TRBV7-9
DNA: TGTGCCAGCAGCTTAGATGTCAGCTATGGCTACACCTTC
CDR3: CASSLDVSYGYTF

size: NA
D: NA
J: TRBJ2-2
V: TRBV21-1
DNA: TGTGCCAGCAGCAAAGCCCTGAAACCAAGCGGGTGGAACACCGGGGAGCTGTTTTTT
CDR3: CASSKALKPSGWNTGELFF

size: few
D: NA
J: TRBJ1-2
V: TRBV5-1
DNA: TGCGCCAGCAGCTTATCACAGGGCTATGGCTACACCTTC
CDR3: CASSLSQGYGYTF

size: NA
D: TRBD2
J: TRBJ2-1
V: TRBV24-1
DNA: TGTGCCACCAGTGATGCCGGGACTAGCGGGAGGGCCGGCAATGAGCAGTTCTTC
CDR3: CATSDAGTSGRAGNEQFF

size: NA
D: NA
J: TRBJ1-1
V: TRBV7-9
DNA: TGTGCCAGCAGCCCCCCGAGTAGGGGGAACACTGAAGCTTTCTTT
CDR3: CASSPPSRGNTEAFF

size: NA
D: NA
J: TRBJ1-5
V: TRBV6-6
DNA: TGTGCCAGCAGCCTTCCGACAGCCAGGCAAGATCAGCCCCAGCATTTT
CDR3: CASSLPTARQDQPQHF

size: NA
D: NA
J: TRBJ1-3
V: TRBV7-8
DNA: TGTGCCAGCAGCTTATCCAGGTCTGGAAACACCATATATTTT
CDR3: CASSLSRSGNTIYF

size: once
D: TRBD1
J: TRBJ2-2
V: TRBV28
DNA: TGTGCCAGCAGCTCAAACAGGGGCGCGATCGGGGAGCTGTTTTTT
CDR3: CASSSNRGAIGELFF

size: NA
D: TRBD2
J: TRBJ2-7
V: TRBV29-1
DNA: TGCAGCGGCGCTAGCGGGAGTGCCCACGAGCAGTACTTC
CDR3: CSGASGSAHEQYF

size: NA
D: NA
J: TRBJ2-1
V: TRBV29-1
DNA: TGCAGCGTTGAAGCTGACAATGAGCAGTTCTTC
CDR3: CSVEADNEQFF

size: once
D: NA
J: TRBJ1-1
V: TRBV5-1
DNA: TGCGCCAGCAGACGTCCGTCGGGGGGGATCACTGAAGCTTTCTTT
CDR3: CASRRPSGGITEAFF

size: NA
D: TRBD1
J: TRBJ1-1
V: TRBV5-6
DNA: TGTGCCAGCAGCGAAAAGGGGGCAGCCTTCTACACTGAAGCTTTCTTT
CDR3: CASSEKGAAFYTEAFF

size: NA
D: TRBD1
J: TRBJ2-2
V: TRBV24-1
DNA: TGTGCCACCAGTGATGATTGGGACAGGGATCCCGGGGAGCTGTTTTTT
CDR3: CATSDDWDRDPGELFF

size: NA
D: TRBD2
J: TRBJ2-1
V: TRBV29-1
DNA: TGCAGCGTACTAGCGGGGTTAAACTCCTACAATGAGCAGTTCTTC
CDR3: CSVLAGLNSYNEQFF

size: NA
D: TRBD1
J: TRBJ1-1
V: TRBV19
DNA: TGTGCCAGTAGTACGAGGACAGGGGGTATGTCTGAAGCTTTCTTT
CDR3: CASSTRTGGMSEAFF

size: NA
D: NA
J: TRBJ1-1
V: TRBV19
DNA: TGTGCCAGTAGACCCAGGCGGCAGGGGAACACTGAAGCTTTCTTT
CDR3: CASRPRRQGNTEAFF

size: NA
D: TRBD1
J: TRBJ2-5
V: TRBV3-1/TRBV3-2
DNA: TGTGCCAGCAGCCTAAACAGGGGACCCCAAGAGACCCAGTACTTC
CDR3: CASSLNRGPQETQYF

size: NA
D: NA
J: TRBJ1-2
V: TRBV9
DNA: TGTGCCAGCAGCATAACTCAGGGAGGGGACGGCTACACCTTC
CDR3: CASSITQGGDGYTF